A selection of T cell receptor beta chains follows, all from one sample in a study of CD8+CD57+ T cells in acquired aplastic anemia. TCRdb fed the reads into MiXCR, producing one record per CDR3 protein. The repertoire holds roughly 420,000 distinct CDR3 sequences, with 65% to 80% as singletons. The sequencing input was sorted CD4+, CD8+, or CD8+CD57+ T cells (not recorded which) from PBMCs. These receptors all stem from a human donor in good health, serving as a control. Both conserved end residues are part of each CDR3. Fields, in order: clone size, V gene, D gene, J gene, CDR3 protein, CDR3 DNA. A D gene is named only where the DNA matches it firmly. Size is omitted from some rows. Given values are once, few, many or a class for expanded clones.

clone size: many
V gene: TRBV19
D gene: TRBD1
J gene: TRBJ1-1
CDR3 protein: CASSTGQAYMNTEAFF
CDR3 DNA: TGTGCCAGTAGTACTGGACAGGCCTACATGAACACTGAAGCTTTCTTT

clone size: once
V gene: TRBV10-3
D gene: TRBD1
J gene: TRBJ2-1
CDR3 protein: CAISDPGQTLSEQFF
CDR3 DNA: TGTGCCATCAGTGACCCGGGACAGACTTTGAGTGAGCAGTTCTTC

clone size: -
V gene: TRBV7-2
D gene: TRBD1
J gene: TRBJ1-2
CDR3 protein: CASSRGQGVTDTQF
CDR3 DNA: TGTGCCAGCAGCCGCGGACAGGGTGTAACAGATACGCAGTTC

clone size: -
V gene: TRBV7-9
D gene: TRBD1
J gene: TRBJ2-3
CDR3 protein: CASSLGGQGSNSPYF
CDR3 DNA: TGTGCCAGCAGCCTGGGTGGACAGGGAAGTAATTCACCCTATTTT

clone size: many
V gene: TRBV7-8
D gene: -
J gene: TRBJ1-2
CDR3 protein: CASSLGSNGHYGYTF
CDR3 DNA: TGTGCCAGCAGCTTAGGATCTAACGGCCACTATGGCTACACCTTC

clone size: -
V gene: TRBV20-1
D gene: -
J gene: TRBJ2-1
CDR3 protein: CSASVGTSSYNEQFF
CDR3 DNA: TGCAGTGCTAGTGTCGGGACGAGCTCCTACAATGAGCAGTTCTTC

clone size: once
V gene: TRBV7-7
D gene: -
J gene: TRBJ2-5
CDR3 protein: CASTLGGGLQETQYF
CDR3 DNA: TGTGCTAGCACCCTAGGGGGGGGACTCCAAGAGACCCAGTACTTC

clone size: few
V gene: TRBV2
D gene: TRBD1
J gene: TRBJ2-7
CDR3 protein: CASSPGQGNEQYF
CDR3 DNA: TGTGCCAGCAGTCCAGGACAGGGGAACGAGCAGTACTTC

clone size: many
V gene: TRBV7-2
D gene: TRBD1
J gene: TRBJ2-7
CDR3 protein: CASSLGTGGGYEQYF
CDR3 DNA: TGTGCCAGCAGCTTAGGAACAGGGGGAGGCTACGAGCAGTACTTC

clone size: many
V gene: TRBV7-9
D gene: -
J gene: TRBJ1-1
CDR3 protein: CASSLAGMNTEAFF
CDR3 DNA: TGCGCCAGCAGCTTGGCGGGGATGAACACTGAAGCTTTCTTT

clone size: once
V gene: TRBV5-6
D gene: -
J gene: TRBJ2-7
CDR3 protein: CASSLVAATDVAYEQYF
CDR3 DNA: TGTGCCAGCAGCTTGGTGGCAGCGACGGACGTCGCCTACGAGCAGTACTTC

clone size: -
V gene: TRBV5-1
D gene: TRBD2
J gene: TRBJ2-5
CDR3 protein: CASSLYYDNDRDSGGAEETQYF
CDR3 DNA: TGCGCCAGCAGCTTGTACTATGACAATGATAGAGATTCGGGGGGGGCCGAAGAGACCCAGTACTTC

clone size: -
V gene: TRBV6-8
D gene: -
J gene: TRBJ1-5
CDR3 protein: CASSVERQINQPQHF
CDR3 DNA: TGTGCCAGCAGTGTCGAGAGGCAGATCAATCAGCCCCAGCATTTT

clone size: many
V gene: TRBV19
D gene: -
J gene: TRBJ1-5
CDR3 protein: CASSSQGGNQPQHF
CDR3 DNA: TGTGCCAGTAGTTCACAGGGTGGCAATCAGCCCCAGCATTTT

clone size: many
V gene: TRBV6-6
D gene: -
J gene: TRBJ1-4
CDR3 protein: CASSRRLSATNEKLFF
CDR3 DNA: TGTGCCAGCAGCCGTCGACTATCTGCAACTAATGAAAAACTGTTTTTT

clone size: -
V gene: TRBV7-9
D gene: -
J gene: TRBJ1-2
CDR3 protein: CAGRREGRGNYGHTF
CDR3 DNA: TGTGCCGGTAGAAGAGAGGGTAGGGGAAACTATGGCCACACCTTC

clone size: -
V gene: TRBV7-9
D gene: -
J gene: TRBJ1-1
CDR3 protein: CATEFVGLYGYTAFF
CDR3 DNA: TGTGCCACCGAGTTTGTCGGCCTCTATGGCTACACAGCTTTCTTT

clone size: many
V gene: TRBV15
D gene: -
J gene: TRBJ2-2
CDR3 protein: CATSRRQSTGELFF
CDR3 DNA: TGTGCCACCAGCAGAAGACAGTCCACCGGGGAGCTGTTTTTT

clone size: -
V gene: TRBV7-2
D gene: TRBD2
J gene: TRBJ2-3
CDR3 protein: CASSLRTSGGVDSQYF
CDR3 DNA: TGTGCCAGCAGCCTCCGAACTAGCGGGGGAGTAGATAGCCAGTATTTT

clone size: -
V gene: TRBV7-2
D gene: -
J gene: TRBJ2-1
CDR3 protein: CASSVAVEADYSDQFF
CDR3 DNA: TGTGCCAGCAGCGTAGCGGTGGAAGCGGACTACAGCGACCAGTTCTTC

clone size: once
V gene: TRBV10-3
D gene: TRBD1
J gene: TRBJ2-1
CDR3 protein: CAISIFLGQGSNEQFF
CDR3 DNA: TGTGCCATCAGTATCTTCCTGGGACAGGGATCGAACGAGCAGTTCTTC

clone size: many
V gene: TRBV15
D gene: -
J gene: TRBJ1-4
CDR3 protein: CATSRGGEANEKLFF
CDR3 DNA: TGTGCCACCAGCAGAGGGGGGGAAGCTAATGAAAAACTGTTTTTT

clone size: -
V gene: TRBV5-1
D gene: -
J gene: TRBJ1-1
CDR3 protein: CASSLAGLAGEAFF
CDR3 DNA: TGCGCCAGCAGCTTGGCCGGGCTAGCGGGTGAAGCTTTCTTT

clone size: -
V gene: TRBV2
D gene: -
J gene: TRBJ1-1
CDR3 protein: CASGPGGTYTEAFF
CDR3 DNA: TGTGCCAGCGGTCCGGGGGGGACCTACACTGAAGCTTTCTTT

clone size: -
V gene: TRBV7-2
D gene: -
J gene: TRBJ1-5
CDR3 protein: CASSLGGLAGVAYGNQPQHF
CDR3 DNA: TGTGCCAGCAGCTTAGGAGGGCTAGCGGGCGTAGCATACGGCAATCAGCCCCAGCATTTT

clone size: many
V gene: TRBV6-5
D gene: -
J gene: TRBJ2-7
CDR3 protein: CASSYNRGTYEQYF
CDR3 DNA: TGTGCCAGCAGTTACAACAGAGGGACATACGAGCAGTACTTC

clone size: many
V gene: TRBV20-1
D gene: -
J gene: TRBJ1-3
CDR3 protein: CSARGGPGNTIYF
CDR3 DNA: TGCAGTGCTAGAGGGGGGCCCGGAAACACCATATATTTT

clone size: -
V gene: TRBV20-1
D gene: -
J gene: TRBJ1-2
CDR3 protein: CSASGLNPGYTF
CDR3 DNA: TGCAGTGCTAGTGGGCTAAATCCGGGCTACACCTTC

clone size: -
V gene: TRBV20-1
D gene: -
J gene: TRBJ1-2
CDR3 protein: CSASTGTNYGCTF
CDR3 DNA: TGCAGTGCTAGCACAGGGACGAACTATGGCTGCACCTTC

clone size: -
V gene: TRBV2
D gene: -
J gene: TRBJ2-7
CDR3 protein: CASSGDLEKQYF
CDR3 DNA: TGTGCCAGCAGTGGCGACCTGGAAAAGCAGTACTTC

clone size: many
V gene: TRBV12-3/TRBV12-4
D gene: TRBD1
J gene: TRBJ2-2
CDR3 protein: CASSYRGRNTGELFF
CDR3 DNA: TGTGCCAGCAGTTACAGGGGGAGGAACACCGGGGAGCTGTTTTTT

clone size: -
V gene: TRBV19
D gene: TRBD2
J gene: TRBJ2-7
CDR3 protein: CASSIGTKYEQYF
CDR3 DNA: TGTGCCAGTAGTATCGGGACTAAGTACGAGCAGTACTTC

clone size: -
V gene: TRBV7-2
D gene: -
J gene: TRBJ1-1
CDR3 protein: CASSGGAGELVAGF
CDR3 DNA: TGTGCCAGCAGCGGAGGAGCCGGGGAGCTGGTAGCTGGATTT

clone size: -
V gene: TRBV7-2
D gene: TRBD1
J gene: TRBJ2-4
CDR3 protein: CASSVGDRGYEQYYF
CDR3 DNA: TGTGCCAGCAGTGTAGGGGACAGGGGCTACGAGCAGTACTACTTC

clone size: -
V gene: TRBV13
D gene: -
J gene: TRBJ1-5
CDR3 protein: CASTGRINQPQHF
CDR3 DNA: TGTGCCAGCACGGGACGGATAAATCAGCCCCAGCATTTT

clone size: -
V gene: TRBV20-1
D gene: -
J gene: TRBJ1-6
CDR3 protein: CSSLDGGSMLHF
CDR3 DNA: TGCAGTTCACTGGACGGGGGAAGTATGCTCCACTTT

clone size: -
V gene: TRBV19
D gene: -
J gene: TRBJ2-5
CDR3 protein: CASSMGETQYF
CDR3 DNA: TGTGCCAGTAGTATGGGTGAGACCCAGTACTTC